These 19 T cell receptor beta chains share one sample of origin, sequenced in a study of cytomegalovirus exposure and HLA in healthy donors. A multiplex PCR was run with 60 Vbeta primers and 13 Jbeta primers. The assay was immunoSEQ multiplex PCR, and TCRdb's table has in-frame clones only and misses some. In the table there are 100,000 to 150,000 clones, approximately 75% of which are singletons. Specimen: PBMCs. Receptors were obtained from a man aged 25 to 40 in good health and CMV-seronegative.

The chain employs TRBV19 and TRBJ1-2; 8 positions agree with TRBD1. Germline V gene sequence: CDR1 LNHDA, CDR2 SQIVND (reference sequence). The CDR3 sequence is 13 residues long. V lost 6 bases to trimming and J lost 7 bases; unmatched junction nucleotides: 7. The CDR3 sequence is CASRKDRDRGYTF. CDR3 coding DNA: TGTGCCAGTAGGAAGGACAGGGATCGTGGCTACACCTTC.

CDR3 DNA sequence: TGTGCCAGCAAAATACCCAGCAATGAGCAGTTCTTC. Residues: CASKIPSNEQFF. The chain couples TRBV28 to TRBJ2-1, with no clear D. This CDR3 region has 12 residues. Per the germline V gene, CDR1 is MDHEN and CDR2 is SYDVKM. V gave up 7 bases and J gave up 6 bases, with 10 bases separating them.

This clone was recorded once. This chain uses TRBV6-5 with TRBJ1-1; 8 bases align to TRBD1. V shed 7 bases and J 7 bases; nucleotides not matched to a gene: 11. The CDR3 covers 14 residues. The germline V gene encodes CDR1 MNHEY and CDR2 SVGAGI. CDR3 DNA: TGTGCCAGCAACCTAATGACAGGGGCAGGTGAAGCTTTCTTT. It yields the protein CASNLMTGAGEAFF.

This clone was detected a few times. CDR3 in DNA: TGTGCCAGCAGCCAAGTCACGGGCACTGAAGCTTTCTTT. It translates to CASSQVTGTEAFF. This sequence joins TRBV11-3 and TRBJ1-1, with D hard to call. Trimming cost V 5 bases and J 4 bases, with 11 bases left between them. Germline CDR1 is SGHNT and CDR2 is YENEEA. The CDR3 loop spans 13 amino acids.

The chain combines TRBV2 with TRBJ1-5; 8 nucleotides agree with TRBD1. The CDR3 length is 14 residues. Trimming at V came to 8 bases and at J to 2 bases, leaving 5 bases not matched to a gene. Germline values: CDR1 SNHLY, CDR2 FYNNEI. The CDR3 loop reads CASQDRAGNQPQHF. The DNA of the CDR3 is TGTGCCAGCCAGGACAGGGCTGGCAATCAGCCCCAGCATTTT.

The J gene is TRBJ2-1, the V gene TRBV6-5, with a tentative D call TRBD2 (7 bases). The CDR3 sequence is 15 residues long. Deletions cut 2 bases from V and 4 bases from J, with 12 bases between. CDR1 is MNHEY, CDR2 SVGAGI, per germline. The CDR3 reads CASSYKGEGYNEQFF. The CDR3 DNA follows: TGTGCCAGCAGTTACAAGGGGGAGGGATACAATGAGCAGTTCTTC.

V gene TRBV5-1 combines with J gene TRBJ2-7; perhaps TRBD1 as D (6 bases). Trimming stripped 0 bases from V and 7 bases from J, with 14 bases between. Germline lookup yields CDR1 SGHRS and CDR2 YFSETQ. This CDR3 is built from 14 residues. CDR3 bases: TGCGCCAGCAGCTTGGCGGCCAGGGGTGGGGAGCAGTACTTC. Residues: CASSLAARGGEQYF.

In this sample, this clone turned up once. The chain has TRBV5-1 and TRBJ2-7; a possible D gene is TRBD2 (6 bases). The V end lost 4 bases, the J end lost 0 bases, and 11 bases lay between the germline ends. CDR3 size: 14 residues. Germline assignment: CDR1 SGHRS and CDR2 YFSETQ. CDR3 nucleotides: TGCGCCAGCAGCCCCATAGCGGACTCCTACGAGCAGTACTTC. Its protein is CASSPIADSYEQYF.

The chain employs TRBV25-1 and TRBJ1-2; D ambiguous. This CDR3 is 12 amino acids long. Germline V lookup: CDR1 MGHDK, CDR2 SYGVNS. V gave up 7 bases and J gave up 8 bases, with 14 bases separating them. DNA for the CDR3: TGTGCCAGCATGTCTTATGTGAGGGGCTACACCTTC. Protein product: CASMSYVRGYTF.

J is TRBJ2-5 and V is TRBV7-9; D gene ambiguous. Trimming stripped 5 bases from V and 9 bases from J, with 13 bases between. The CDR3 is 12 amino acids. The germline gives CDR1 SEHNR, CDR2 FQNEAQ (reference sequence). CDR3 sequence: CASSPPRQAQYF. The CDR3 DNA reads TGTGCCAGCAGCCCCCCTCGGCAGGCCCAGTACTTC. Filled out from reference TRBV7-9 and TRBJ2-5, the complete variable domain reads DTGVSQNPRHKITKRGQNVTFRCDPISEHNRLYWYRQTLGQGPEFLTYFQNEAQLEKSRLLSDRFSAERPKGSFSTLEIQRTEQGDSAMYLCASSPPRQAQYFGPGTRLLVL.

This clone was detected only once. The chain carries TRBV5-1 and TRBJ2-1; D might be TRBD2 (6 bases). Germline assignment: CDR1 SGHRS and CDR2 YFSETQ. The CDR3 loop spans 14 amino acids. V was clipped by 2 bases and J by 5 bases, with 11 bases between them. CDR3 sequence reads: CASSFYGGDNEQFF. The CDR3 DNA reads TGCGCCAGCAGCTTCTACGGGGGAGACAATGAGCAGTTCTTC.

This chain joins TRBV7-9 and TRBJ2-7, with D perhaps TRBD2 (6 bases). The CDR3 is made up of 18 amino acids. The germline V gene has CDR1 SEHNR and CDR2 FQNEAQ (reference sequence). The germline V and J ends were trimmed by 5 bases and 2 bases, with 25 bases remaining between them. CDR3 in amino acids: CASSQTSGDSPNPYEQYF. DNA for the CDR3: TGTGCCAGCAGCCAAACGAGTGGGGACTCACCAAATCCCTACGAGCAGTACTTC.

The chain links TRBV5-5 to TRBJ1-1, with 8 bases aligning to TRBD1. Germline V CDR1 and CDR2: SGHKS, YYEKEE (reference sequence). The CDR3 runs 15 residues. With V trimmed by 1 base and J by 7 bases, 9 bases remained unmatched. CDR3 protein: CASSLLVTGVGEAFF. For the CDR3, the DNA is TGTGCCAGCAGCTTGCTGGTGACAGGGGTAGGTGAAGCTTTCTTT. The whole variable domain, remainder taken from reference TRBV5-5 and TRBJ1-1, is DAGVTQSPTHLIKTRGQQVTLRCSPISGHKSVSWYQQVLGQGPQFIFQYYEKEERGRGNFPDRFSARQFPNYSSELNVNALLLGDSALYLCASSLLVTGVGEAFFGQGTRLTVV.

CDR3 amino acids: CASSFGQAYGYTF. CDR3 nucleotide sequence: TGTGCCAGCAGTTTTGGGCAGGCCTATGGCTACACCTTC. The chain couples TRBV28 to TRBJ1-2; D uncertain. Trimming took 3 bases from V and 4 from J, leaving 9 bases between them. CDR1 is MDHEN, CDR2 SYDVKM, per germline. The CDR3 is 13 residues long.

The count of this clone is one. The chain uses TRBV7-9 and TRBJ1-2; possible D gene TRBD1, 5 bases. The CDR3 has 15 residues. V was trimmed by 3 bases and J by 3 bases, leaving 14 bases between them. Germline V CDR1 and CDR2: SEHNR, FQNEAQ (reference sequence). The CDR3: CASSLGLGGYYGYTF. The CDR3, as DNA: TGTGCCAGCAGCTTGGGACTGGGGGGATACTATGGCTACACCTTC.

The table lists this clone with a count of one. The chain recombines TRBV7-3 with TRBJ2-3; 7 nucleotides match TRBD2. Germline V gives CDR1 SGHTA, CDR2 FQGTGA. The CDR3 has 15 residues. V gave up 5 bases and J gave up 0 bases; unmatched junction bases: 5. Here the CDR3 reads CASSPRGVSTDTQYF. The CDR3 region has the DNA TGTGCCAGCAGCCCCCGGGGGGTGAGCACAGATACGCAGTATTTT.

This clone was found once. J is TRBJ2-3 and V is TRBV7-7, with TRBD2 matching 11 bases. Per germline, CDR1 SSHAT and CDR2 FNYEAQ (reference sequence). CDR3 length equals 20 residues. Trimming removed 5 bases from V and 0 bases from J; junction bases left unmatched: 16. The CDR3 DNA reads as TGTGCCAGCAGCCCAAGTGGGGGGACTAGCGGTCCCTCTAGCACAGATACGCAGTATTTT. The encoded protein is CASSPSGGTSGPSSTDTQYF.

This rearrangement joins TRBV18 to TRBJ2-1; 7 bases line up with TRBD1. Germline-derived CDR1 and CDR2 are KGHSH and LQKENI. This CDR3 contains 15 residues. V lost 0 bases to trimming and J lost 3 bases; unmatched junction nucleotides: 2. As DNA, the CDR3 is TGTGCCAGCTCACCACCGGGACAGCTCTACAATGAGCAGTTCTTC. Translating gives CASSPPGQLYNEQFF.

The CDR3 region has the DNA TGTGCCAGCAGCTTAGCGCAGAGCGGGGGGGCCGGTGATGAGCAGTTCTTC. Translating it yields CASSLAQSGGAGDEQFF. V and J are TRBV7-9 and TRBJ2-1; 10 bases fit TRBD2. CDR1 is SEHNR, CDR2 FQNEAQ, per germline (reference sequence). The CDR3 loop spans 17 amino acids. V gave up 0 bases and J gave up 8 bases; unmatched junction bases: 10.